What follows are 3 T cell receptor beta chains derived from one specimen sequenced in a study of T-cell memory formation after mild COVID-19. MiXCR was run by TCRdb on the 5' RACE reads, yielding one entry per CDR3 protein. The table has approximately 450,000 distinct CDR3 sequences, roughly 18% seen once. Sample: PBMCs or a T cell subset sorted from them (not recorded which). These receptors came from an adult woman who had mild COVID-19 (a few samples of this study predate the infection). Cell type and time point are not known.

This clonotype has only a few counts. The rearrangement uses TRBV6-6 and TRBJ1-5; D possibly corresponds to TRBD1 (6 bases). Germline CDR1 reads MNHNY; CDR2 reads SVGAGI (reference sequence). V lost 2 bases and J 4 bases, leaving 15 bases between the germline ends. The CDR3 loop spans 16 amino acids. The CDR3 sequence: CASSYPQGLQNQPQHF. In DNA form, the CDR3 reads TGTGCCAGCAGTTACCCTCAGGGGCTCCAGAATCAGCCCCAGCATTTT.

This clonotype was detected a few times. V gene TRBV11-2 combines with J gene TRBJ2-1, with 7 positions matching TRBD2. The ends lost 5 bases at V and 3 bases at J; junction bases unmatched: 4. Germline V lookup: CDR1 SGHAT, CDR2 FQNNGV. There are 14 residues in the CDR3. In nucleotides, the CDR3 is TGTGCCAGCAGCAACGGACTAGGCTACAATGAGCAGTTCTTC. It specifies CASSNGLGYNEQFF.

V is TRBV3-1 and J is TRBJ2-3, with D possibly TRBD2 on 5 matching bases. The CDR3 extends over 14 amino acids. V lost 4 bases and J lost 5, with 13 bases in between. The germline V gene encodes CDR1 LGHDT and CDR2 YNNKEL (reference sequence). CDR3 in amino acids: CASSPRGLGDTQYF. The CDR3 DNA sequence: TGTGCCAGCAGCCCCCGAGGGCTTGGAGATACGCAGTATTTT.